These 14 T cell receptor beta chains originate from one sample sequenced in a study of shared clonotypes between healthy human individuals. Generated by immunoSEQ multiplex PCR, the TCRdb table keeps only in-frame clones and is missing some. Among some 1,900,000 clones listed, about 95% were seen once. CD45RO-negative CD8 cells positively selected for CCR7 made up the naive population, which excluded terminally differentiated effector memory CD45RA+ cells. Sample: naive CD8+ T cells sorted from blood. The origin of the receptors is a man aged 18 to 30 in good health.

Comment on this clone: This sample also contains other DNA sequences that code for the same CDR3. This chain uses TRBV6-5 with TRBJ2-7, with D perhaps matching TRBD1 or TRBD2 (5 bases each). V was clipped by 1 base and J by 7 bases, with 8 bases between them. Germline-derived CDR1 and CDR2 are MNHEY and SVGAGI. The CDR3 is made up of 12 amino acids. This CDR3 reads CASSYYGGEQYF. The DNA of the CDR3 is TGTGCCAGCAGTTACTATGGGGGTGAGCAGTACTTC.

This sequence joins TRBV28 and TRBJ1-5, with a possible D match to TRBD1 (6 bases). Germline CDR1 is MDHEN and CDR2 is SYDVKM. CDR3 length equals 13 residues. The CDR3 protein is CVTGRKSNQPQHF. In DNA, the CDR3 is TGTGTTACAGGGAGGAAGAGCAATCAGCCCCAGCATTTT.

The chain combines TRBV6-6 with TRBJ2-1; 7 bases are shared with TRBD2. V gave up 4 bases and J gave up 4 bases; unmatched junction bases: 4. The CDR3 is made up of 14 amino acids. Germline-derived CDR1 and CDR2 are MNHNY and SVGAGI (reference sequence). This CDR3 reads CASSLAGQYNEQFF. The CDR3 coding sequence is TGTGCCAGCAGTTTAGCGGGCCAGTACAATGAGCAGTTCTTC.

The gene calls are TRBV7-9 and TRBJ2-3, with no clear D. The ends were cut back, 8 bases at V and 3 bases at J, with 6 bases in the middle. This CDR3 is built from 11 residues. Germline V CDR1 and CDR2: SEHNR, FQNEAQ (reference sequence). The CDR3 loop reads CASGITDTQYF. The CDR3 DNA is TGTGCCAGCGGGATAACAGATACGCAGTATTTT.

The chain has TRBV9 and TRBJ2-5; TRBD2 might be the D (6 bases). CDR3 length equals 15 residues. V was clipped by 0 bases and J by 7 bases, with 16 bases between them. Germline V lookup: CDR1 SGDLS, CDR2 YYNGEE. This CDR3 is CASSVASEGLSTQYF. The CDR3 nucleotides read TGTGCCAGCAGCGTAGCATCGGAGGGGCTTTCGACCCAGTACTTC.

This clone occurred once. This sequence joins TRBV7-8 and TRBJ2-5, with D perhaps being TRBD1 or TRBD2 (5 bases each). Germline V CDR1 and CDR2: SGHVS, FQNEAQ. The CDR3 covers 14 residues. V was cut by 3 bases and J by 5 bases, with 13 bases left in between. CDR3 DNA sequence: TGTGCCAGCAGCTTTGGACGGTGGGGGGAGACCCAGTACTTC. Translated: CASSFGRWGETQYF.

The chain recombines TRBV4-1 with TRBJ2-2; D might be TRBD1 (6 bases). V shed 0 bases and J shed 2 bases, with 7 bases lying between them. The CDR3 consists of 15 residues. Germline assignment: CDR1 MGHRA and CDR2 YSYEKL. The CDR3 protein is CASSQEGANTGELFF. CDR3 nucleotide sequence: TGCGCCAGCAGCCAAGAGGGGGCTAACACCGGGGAGCTGTTTTTT.

This clone has only a few counts. The V and J genes are TRBV25-1 and TRBJ1-2; the D is unclear. V lost 4 bases to trimming and J lost 6 bases, with 15 bases between them. Germline CDR1 reads MGHDK; CDR2 reads SYGVNS. The CDR3 consists of 14 residues. CDR3: CASSAGRGFDGYTF. DNA of the CDR3: TGTGCCAGCAGTGCCGGAAGAGGATTCGATGGCTACACCTTC.

The chain is built from TRBV5-6 and TRBJ2-3; tentatively, D is TRBD1 (5 bases). The V end was cut by 1 base, the J end by 2 bases, with 11 bases between. Germline V lookup: CDR1 SGHDT, CDR2 YYEEEE. The CDR3 is 15 residues long. The CDR3 sequence is CASSLWAGNTDTQYF. As DNA, the CDR3 is TGTGCCAGCAGCTTGTGGGCAGGGAACACAGATACGCAGTATTTT.

A word on this clone: Other DNA sequences within the sample encode an identical CDR3. DNA of the CDR3: TGTGCCAGCAGCTTAGCGGGCTCCTCCTACGAGCAGTACTTC. This sequence encodes CASSLAGSSYEQYF. The chain uses TRBV7-8 and TRBJ2-7; no clear D. This CDR3 has 14 amino acids. The V gene's germline CDR1 is SGHVS and CDR2 FQNEAQ. Trimming took 0 bases from V and 0 from J, leaving 6 bases between them.

The genes are TRBV6-1 and TRBJ2-2, with no clear D. There are 14 residues in the CDR3. From germline, CDR1 is MNHNS and CDR2 SASEGT. V was pared by 5 bases and J by 6 bases, with 13 bases between. The CDR3 here is CASSHRAGPGELFF. CDR3 DNA: TGTGCCAGCAGTCATCGAGCAGGTCCCGGGGAGCTGTTTTTT.

To note about this clone: The same CDR3 arises from other DNA sequences in this sample as well. J is TRBJ2-3 and V is TRBV27; D is unresolved. This CDR3 contains 13 residues. V gave up 3 bases and J gave up 2 bases, with 6 bases separating them. Germline V gene sequence: CDR1 MNHEY, CDR2 SMNVEV (reference sequence). CDR3 protein: CASSFPNTDTQYF. CDR3 nucleotides: TGTGCCAGCAGTTTCCCAAACACAGATACGCAGTATTTT.

In the case of this clone: This specimen includes other DNA sequences encoding the same CDR3. CDR3: CASSLETSSYEQYF. As DNA, the CDR3 is TGTGCCAGCAGCTTAGAGACTAGCTCATACGAGCAGTACTTC. The V and J genes are TRBV7-9 and TRBJ2-7; TRBD2 agrees at 7 bases. Germline V gives CDR1 SEHNR, CDR2 FQNEAQ (reference sequence). The CDR3 contains 14 residues. V was clipped by 1 base and J by 4 bases; unmatched bases: 4. The entire variable domain, with the rest obtained from reference TRBV7-9 and TRBJ2-7, is as follows: DTGVSQNPRHKITKRGQNVTFRCDPISEHNRLYWYRQTLGQGPEFLTYFQNEAQLEKSRLLSDRFSAERPKGSFSTLEIQRTEQGDSAMYLCASSLETSSYEQYFGPGTRLTVT.

The CDR3: CASSLLDRGGGELFF. Written as DNA, the CDR3 is TGTGCCAGCAGTTTATTGGACAGGGGTGGAGGGGAGCTGTTTTTT. The chain carries TRBV27 and TRBJ2-2; 9 bases match TRBD1. Germline values: CDR1 MNHEY, CDR2 SMNVEV (reference sequence). Germline trimming cut 1 base from V and 8 bases from J; bases unmatched to any gene: 5. This CDR3 is built from 15 residues.